The 3 T cell receptor beta chains reported below all come from one sample, sequenced in a study of blood T cell repertoires in COVID-19 (dated by TCRdb to 2020 to 2022). Receptor amplification or capture employed the immunoSEQ multiplex PCR assay. What TCRdb holds here is the immuneACCESS table cut down to in-frame rearrangements. Part of the clones is not present; checked against another copy, under half of the missing clones reflect an unresolved V gene, and the others are unexplained. In this sample the table shows over 600,000 clones, approximately 90% of which occur a single time. Under 0.3% of the sample rests with the top ten. The material sequenced was peripheral blood. The receptors were sampled from a woman between 18 and 30 years old with acute or convalescent COVID-19.

This clone came up a few times. The genes are TRBV2 and TRBJ1-6; D gene unclear. The CDR3 is 13 amino acids. Germline V CDR1 and CDR2: SNHLY, FYNNEI. Deletions cut 8 bases from V and 10 bases from J, with 15 bases between. CDR3 bases: TGTGCCAGCTGGGGAGAAGGAGGCTCACCCCTCCACTTT. Amino acids: CASWGEGGSPLHF.

This chain uses TRBV6-5 with TRBJ1-2; D may be TRBD1 (5 bases). This CDR3 is 13 amino acids long. Per germline, CDR1 MNHEY and CDR2 SVGAGI. Trimming removed 2 bases from V and 4 bases from J, with 8 bases in between. The CDR3 DNA reads as TGTGCCAGCAGTTACGACAGCTCCTATGGCTACACCTTC. Translation: CASSYDSSYGYTF.

The rearrangement joins TRBV19 to TRBJ1-5; 9 positions match TRBD1. Looked up from germline, CDR1 is LNHDA and CDR2 is SQIVND (reference sequence). After removal of 10 bases from V and 6 bases from J, the junction contained 7 bases not matched to a gene. The CDR3 length is 13 residues. CDR3 nucleotides: TGTGCCACCGTAGACAGGGGGGCTCAGCCCCAGCATTTT. Residues: CATVDRGAQPQHF.